These 17 T cell receptor beta chains share one sample of origin, sequenced in a study of molecular identifiers for immune sequencing clone quantification. TCRdb reprocessed the PCR reads via MiXCR and lists one record per CDR3 protein. The table has about 630,000 distinct CDR3 sequences, 25% seen once. The sequenced sample consisted of naive CD8+ T cells from blood, with Jurkat cell RNA spiked in. The subset is: FACS-sorted CD8+CD4-CCR7+CD45RA+ naive T cells. The receptors derive from a human donor in good health. Some libraries in this study had Jurkat cell RNA spiked in.

This clonotype has ten or more counts. The V gene is TRBV13, the J gene TRBJ2-7, with 15 positions matching TRBD2. Per germline, CDR1 PRHDT and CDR2 FYEKMQ (reference sequence). The CDR3 is 16 residues long. J was trimmed by 9 bases and V by 4 bases; bases with no gene match: 10. The CDR3 loop is CASSSGLAGGPGWQYF. The DNA of the CDR3 is TGTGCCAGCAGCTCCGGACTAGCGGGAGGGCCCGGTTGGCAGTACTTC. The entire variable domain, with the rest obtained from reference TRBV13 and TRBJ2-7, is as follows: AAGVIQSPRHLIKEKRETATLKCYPIPRHDTVYWYQQGPGQDPQFLISFYEKMQSDKGSIPDRFSAQQFSDYHSELNMSSLELGDSALYFCASSSGLAGGPGWQYFGPGTRLTVT.

This clonotype was counted between two and nine times. V gene TRBV7-9 combines with J gene TRBJ1-2; 7 bases map to TRBD1. This CDR3 comprises 13 residues. Trimming at V came to 5 bases and at J to 8 bases, leaving 8 bases not matched to a gene. Germline CDR1 is SEHNR and CDR2 is FQNEAQ (reference sequence). CDR3 bases: TGTGCCAGCAGCCTAGAGGGGGCTTTCGGCTACACCTTC. Its protein product is CASSLEGAFGYTF.

This clonotype was counted at least ten times. The chain employs TRBV6-5 and TRBJ2-6; D is ambiguous. The ends were cut back, 5 bases at V and 2 bases at J, with 1 base in the middle. The germline V gene encodes CDR1 MNHEY and CDR2 SVGAGI. There are 12 residues in the CDR3. CDR3 nucleotide sequence: TGTGCCAGCAGTCCTGGGGCCAACGTCCTGACTTTC. This gives the protein CASSPGANVLTF.

The chain combines TRBV4-1 with TRBJ1-6; D may be TRBD1 (6 bases). V lost 0 bases, J lost 6 bases, and 9 bases lay in between. In germline, CDR1 is MGHRA, CDR2 YSYEKL. The CDR3 has 15 amino acids. In DNA, the CDR3 is TGCGCCAGCAGCCAAGAGACAGGCCCTAATTCACCCCTCCACTTT. Protein: CASSQETGPNSPLHF.

In the case of this clonotype: Possible read error: a much larger clone is one base away. No conserved phenylalanine or tryptophan is present at the end of the CDR3, so a read error is the likely explanation. This chain joins TRBV29-1 and TRBJ2-2; no clear D gene. CDR1 and CDR2 (germline): SQVTM, ANQGSEA. V was trimmed by 2 bases and J by 2 bases, leaving 6 bases between them. The CDR3 covers 13 residues. The CDR3 loop reads CSVEIVNTGELFL. The DNA of the CDR3 is TGCAGCGTTGAAATCGTTAACACCGGGGAGCTGTTTCTT.

This clonotype was observed at least ten times. The V call is TRBV30, the J call TRBJ2-3; 7 bases align to TRBD2. With V trimmed by 1 base and J by 4 bases, 8 bases remained unmatched. The length of the CDR3 is 15 residues. Germline V gene data show CDR1 as GTSNPN and CDR2 as SVGIG (reference sequence). The CDR3 region has the DNA TGTGCCTGGAGTGAAAGCGGGGCGGTTCCAGATACGCAGTATTTT. Translation: CAWSESGAVPDTQYF.

This clonotype was counted at least ten times. The chain couples TRBV7-9 to TRBJ2-7, with 10 bases lining up with TRBD2. This CDR3 has 15 residues. Germline-derived CDR1 and CDR2 are SEHNR and FQNEAQ (reference sequence). V lost 5 bases and J lost 5; bases outside the gene matches: 9. CDR3 nucleotides: TGTGCCAGCAGCGCGGTGCTAGCGGGAGCACACGAGCAGTACTTC. This translates into CASSAVLAGAHEQYF. The whole variable domain, remainder taken from reference TRBV7-9 and TRBJ2-7, is DTGVSQNPRHKITKRGQNVTFRCDPISEHNRLYWYRQTLGQGPEFLTYFQNEAQLEKSRLLSDRFSAERPKGSFSTLEIQRTEQGDSAMYLCASSAVLAGAHEQYFGPGTRLTVT.

The table lists this clonotype with a few counts. The chain couples TRBV7-9 to TRBJ2-7; D is unclear. The CDR3 has 12 amino acids. Trimming removed 4 bases at V and 2 bases at J, with 6 bases between. CDR1 is SEHNR, CDR2 FQNEAQ, per germline (reference sequence). This CDR3 is CASSSHTYEQYF. The DNA of the CDR3 is TGTGCCAGCAGCTCCCATACCTACGAGCAGTACTTC. The entire variable domain, with the rest obtained from reference TRBV7-9 and TRBJ2-7, is as follows: DTGVSQNPRHKITKRGQNVTFRCDPISEHNRLYWYRQTLGQGPEFLTYFQNEAQLEKSRLLSDRFSAERPKGSFSTLEIQRTEQGDSAMYLCASSSHTYEQYFGPGTRLTVT.

The chain employs TRBV20-1 and TRBJ2-4, with D unclear. Germline CDR1 DFQATT, CDR2 SNEGSKA (reference sequence). V shed 6 bases and J shed 0 bases, with 18 bases lying between them. This CDR3 has 16 residues. CDR3 coding DNA: TGCAGTGCCGTAAAATGGGAAGGATTAGCCAAAAACATTCAGTACTTC. Translating gives CSAVKWEGLAKNIQYF.

Comment on this clonotype: A much more abundant neighbour one base away suggests this may be a read error. V gene TRBV7-9 combines with J gene TRBJ1-4; D gene unclear. The CDR3 totals 16 residues. CDR1 and CDR2 from the germline V gene are SEHNR and FQNEAQ (reference sequence). The CDR3 loop is CAGSARTAATNEKLFF. The CDR3 coding sequence is TGTGCCGGCAGCGCCCGGACGGCAGCAACTAATGAAAAACTGTTTTTT.

This chain connects TRBV7-9 to TRBJ1-2, with D hard to call. The ends were cut back, 5 bases at V and 5 bases at J, with 15 bases in the middle. From germline, CDR1 is SEHNR and CDR2 FQNEAQ (reference sequence). There are 14 residues in the CDR3. CDR3 nucleotides: TGTGCCAGCAGCCCACTCGCAGGCCCATATGGCTACACCTTC. It codes for CASSPLAGPYGYTF. The variable domain in full, completed from reference TRBV7-9 and TRBJ1-2, reads DTGVSQNPRHKITKRGQNVTFRCDPISEHNRLYWYRQTLGQGPEFLTYFQNEAQLEKSRLLSDRFSAERPKGSFSTLEIQRTEQGDSAMYLCASSPLAGPYGYTFGSGTRLTVV.

This clonotype was found a few times. V gene TRBV20-1 combines with J gene TRBJ2-2, with a tentative D call TRBD2 (6 bases). Germline loops: CDR1 DFQATT, CDR2 SNEGSKA (reference sequence). Trimming took 5 bases from V and 6 from J, leaving 10 bases between them. The CDR3 is made up of 12 amino acids. CDR3 region: CSAVGLPGELFF. DNA for the CDR3: TGCAGTGCTGTCGGACTACCCGGGGAGCTGTTTTTT.

This clonotype was recorded a few times. This CDR3 is CASSNGLATYEQYF. The CDR3 coding sequence is TGTGCCAGCAGCAACGGACTAGCGACCTACGAGCAGTACTTC. The J gene is TRBJ2-7, the V gene TRBV25-1, with 9 bases aligning to TRBD2. The CDR3 contains 14 residues. Trimming at V came to 6 bases and at J to 2 bases, leaving 5 bases not matched to a gene. In germline, CDR1 is MGHDK, CDR2 SYGVNS.

The chain couples TRBV9 to TRBJ2-3; no reliable D call. This CDR3 has 15 residues. V gave up 0 bases and J gave up 3 bases, with 11 bases separating them. The germline gives CDR1 SGDLS, CDR2 YYNGEE. The CDR3 here is CASSVDILWTDTQYF. The CDR3 DNA is TGTGCCAGCAGCGTAGATATACTGTGGACAGATACGCAGTATTTT. The complete variable domain, with remaining parts taken from reference TRBV9 and TRBJ2-3, reads DSGVTQTPKHLITATGQRVTLRCSPRSGDLSVYWYQQSLDQGLQFLIQYYNGEERAKGNILERFSAQQFPDLHSELNLSSLELGDSALYFCASSVDILWTDTQYFGPGTRLTVL.

This chain links TRBV4-1 with TRBJ1-4; perhaps TRBD1 as D (5 bases). Germline V gene sequence: CDR1 MGHRA, CDR2 YSYEKL. This CDR3 comprises 15 residues. Between the trimmed V and J ends, which lost 5 bases and 4 bases, there was a span of 14 bases. In DNA, the CDR3 is TGCGCCAGCAGCGGAGGGGAGGCTGATAATGAAAAACTGTTTTTT. It translates to CASSGGEADNEKLFF.

This clonotype was recorded at least ten times. The J gene is TRBJ2-5, the V gene TRBV28, with 8 nucleotides matching TRBD2. V trimming: 4 bases; J trimming: 5 bases; junction bases outside the gene matches: 6. CDR1 and CDR2 from the germline V gene are MDHEN and SYDVKM. CDR3 size: 14 residues. CDR3 bases: TGTGCCAGCAGTTCCGGGAGGGCCGAGGAGACCCAGTACTTC. Translating it yields CASSSGRAEETQYF.

Remarks on this clonotype: A clone one base away is much larger, so this may be a read error. This chain connects TRBV6-5 to TRBJ1-5; D perhaps matches TRBD1 (5 bases). The CDR3 is 14 amino acids. V was pared by 10 bases and J by 3 bases, with 16 bases between. CDR1 is MNHEY, CDR2 SVGAGI, per germline. The CDR3 spells CANSQGSPNQPQHF. Here the CDR3 DNA reads TGTGCCAACAGCCAGGGCAGTCCCAATCAGCCCCAGCATTTT.